This TCR beta chain was captured by sequencing in a study of B cell selection in AIRE deficiency. Assay: immunoSEQ multiplex PCR; the TCRdb copy retains only in-frame clones and omits some. The repertoire holds roughly 25,000 clones, approximately 96% seen once, with roughly 0.2% in the top ten. General observations from the study: Shorter CDR3s marked shared Treg sequences, biased toward few non-templated insertions. Tconv and Treg cells from AIRE-deficient patients resembled healthy donors in TCRBV usage, CDR3 length and diversity. Healthy donors alone shared more than 30% of a few thousand Treg sequences; patients alone nearly 9.5%.

Conventional CD4 T cells were sorted as CD4+CD127+ cells. The CDR3 covers 15 residues. V was cut by 0 bases and J by 4 bases, with 12 bases left in between. Germline V gene sequence: CDR1 SGHTA, CDR2 FQGNSA. Only one count was recorded for this clone. Its specificity is unknown. The genes are TRBV7-2 and TRBJ1-2; a weak D match, TRBD1 (6 bases). Source material: conventional CD4+ T cells sorted from PBMCs. The receptor was derived from a human donor with AIRE deficiency. The CDR3: CASSLAPRGSYGYTF. The CDR3 DNA follows: TGTGCCAGCAGCTTAGCGCCAAGGGGGTCCTATGGCTACACCTTC.